This entry lists 19 T cell receptor beta chains sequenced from one sample in a study of metastatic and nonmetastatic thyroid tumors. TCRdb re-called the PCR reads via MiXCR. Among about 35,000 clones listed, 25% to 30% were seen once. No patient had received any treatment before thyroid surgery. Material for sequencing was blood. The origin of the receptors is a female donor with papillary thyroid cancer or a benign thyroid nodule (not recorded which). Some clones in this sample may be carry-over from other donors' samples.

In its sample, this clone was seen many times. The rearrangement uses TRBV6-5 and TRBJ1-6; a possible D gene is TRBD1 (5 bases). Germline V gene lookup returns CDR1 MNHEY and CDR2 SVGAGI. The CDR3 loop spans 15 amino acids. Trimming cost V 2 bases and J 9 bases, with 14 bases left between them. In DNA form, the CDR3 reads TGTGCCAGCAGTTACGAGGAGGGGAGTAGTTCACCCCTCCACTTT. This encodes CASSYEEGSSSPLHF.

This clone was detected only a few times. This rearrangement joins TRBV6-1 to TRBJ1-1; 7 positions agree with TRBD1. CDR1 is MNHNS, CDR2 SASEGT, per germline. This CDR3 contains 14 residues. V gave up 6 bases and J gave up 5 bases; unmatched junction bases: 9. This chain's CDR3 is CASRDRERGTEAFF. CDR3 nucleotides: TGTGCCAGCAGAGACAGGGAGCGGGGAACTGAAGCTTTCTTT.

This clone came up many times. V is TRBV12-3 or TRBV12-4 and J is TRBJ2-5, with TRBD1 matching 8 bases. Trimming took 1 base from V and 5 from J; bases not matched to a gene: 6. The CDR3 sequence is 15 residues long. CDR3 residues: CASSLVRGLGETQYF. CDR3 nucleotide sequence: TGTGCCAGCAGTTTAGTCAGGGGGCTTGGGGAGACCCAGTACTTC.

This clone was counted ten times or more. The chain couples TRBV9 to TRBJ2-2; TRBD1 matches 8 bases. Germline trimming cut 2 bases from V and 0 bases from J; bases unmatched to any gene: 6. The CDR3 has 17 amino acids. Germline CDR1 SGDLS, CDR2 YYNGEE. The CDR3 DNA sequence: TGTGCCAGCAGCGTCTACCTACAGGGGGCGAACACCGGGGAGCTGTTTTTT. As protein: CASSVYLQGANTGELFF. The full variable domain, completed using reference TRBV9 and TRBJ2-2, is DSGVTQTPKHLITATGQRVTLRCSPRSGDLSVYWYQQSLDQGLQFLIQYYNGEERAKGNILERFSAQQFPDLHSELNLSSLELGDSALYFCASSVYLQGANTGELFFGEGSRLTVL.

By sample share, this clone is medium-sized. The J gene is TRBJ1-3, the V gene TRBV6-1; D gene ambiguous. CDR1 and CDR2 from the germline V gene are MNHNS and SASEGT. This CDR3 has 15 residues. Trimming took off 8 bases at V and 0 bases at J, with 14 bases between the two ends. For the CDR3, the DNA is TGTGCCAGCGGACGTGATCCCCCCTCTGGAAACACCATATATTTT. Its translation: CASGRDPPSGNTIYF.

Comments on this clone: At one end the junction does not follow the germline gene, possibly because of a read error. This chain connects TRBV11-2 to TRBJ2-7; TRBD2 might be the D (5 bases). This CDR3 is 13 amino acids long. CDR1 and CDR2 (germline): SGHAT, FQNNGV. The CDR3 loop is CAISWSGSYEQYF. The CDR3 DNA follows: TGCGCCATCAGCTGGAGCGGCTCCTACGAGCAGTACTTC.

V and J are TRBV24-1 and TRBJ2-7; D is ambiguous. The CDR3 consists of 12 residues. From germline, CDR1 is KGHDR and CDR2 SFDVKD. Trimming took off 1 base at V and 5 bases at J, with 5 bases between the two ends. CDR3 nucleotide sequence: TGTGCCACCAGTGATTTAGAGGACGAGCAGTACTTC. Residues: CATSDLEDEQYF.

This clone was seen a handful of times. V and J are TRBV20-1 and TRBJ1-2; D is ambiguous. Germline V lookup: CDR1 DFQATT, CDR2 SNEGSKA (reference sequence). V shed 6 bases and J shed 3 bases, with 14 bases lying between them. The CDR3 contains 13 residues. CDR3 in amino acids: CSALLGSYYGYTF. CDR3 in DNA: TGCAGTGCACTTCTAGGCAGCTACTATGGCTACACCTTC.

This clone was detected only a few times. A single base separates this from a much larger clone, so it may be a read error. Other DNA sequences in this specimen translate into the identical CDR3. The chain is built from TRBV6-5 and TRBJ1-2; 9 positions agree with TRBD1. The J segment lost 1 base and the V segment lost 1 base, leaving 10 bases of the junction unmatched. Germline V gene sequence: CDR1 MNHEY, CDR2 SVGAGI. This CDR3 is built from 18 residues. The CDR3 here is CASSYYLWGQGVNYGYTF. The CDR3 nucleotides read TGTGCCAGCAGTTACTACCTGTGGGGACAGGGTGTTAACTATGGCTACACCTTC.

This clone was seen a handful of times. This chain uses TRBV6-1 with TRBJ1-2; TRBD1 agrees at 10 bases. Trimming cost V 8 bases and J 10 bases; bases outside gene matches: 4. CDR1 and CDR2 (germline): MNHNS, SASEGT. The CDR3 consists of 11 residues. The CDR3 sequence is CASWTGGVYTF. The CDR3 DNA follows: TGTGCCAGCTGGACAGGGGGTGTCTACACCTTC.

This clone was detected ten times or more. The chain links TRBV6-6 to TRBJ2-5, with 7 bases matching TRBD1. The CDR3 runs 15 residues. The V segment lost 0 bases and the J segment 2 bases; nucleotides outside the gene matches: 3. Per germline, CDR1 MNHNY and CDR2 SVGAGI (reference sequence). The CDR3 nucleotides are TGTGCCAGCAGTTACTCGCCGGGACAGCAAGAGACCCAGTACTTC. Its translation is CASSYSPGQQETQYF.

The CDR3 loop reads CASSFAGTKDHEQYF. The CDR3 DNA sequence: TGTGCCAGCAGTTTTGCCGGGACTAAGGACCACGAGCAGTACTTC. The chain combines TRBV4-2 with TRBJ2-7; 7 nucleotides align to TRBD2. J was trimmed by 5 bases and V by 6 bases; bases with no gene match: 13. The germline V gene has CDR1 LGHNA and CDR2 YNFKEQ. This CDR3 region has 15 residues.

V gene TRBV20-1 combines with J gene TRBJ2-2, with 9 bases identical to TRBD1. Germline values: CDR1 DFQATT, CDR2 SNEGSKA (reference sequence). V lost 0 bases and J lost 3; bases outside the gene matches: 8. The CDR3 extends over 17 amino acids. Written as DNA, the CDR3 is TGCAGTGCTAGAGATTTCCGGACAGGGGTTTACACCGGGGAGCTGTTTTTT. This sequence encodes CSARDFRTGVYTGELFF.

The chain has TRBV18 and TRBJ2-1; 12 nucleotides line up with TRBD1. The CDR3 is made up of 16 amino acids. V lost 4 bases, J lost 8 bases, and 9 bases stayed unmatched. Germline lookup yields CDR1 KGHSH and CDR2 LQKENI. CDR3 sequence: CASSRTGTGGLDEQFF. The CDR3 coding sequence is TGTGCCAGCTCACGAACCGGGACAGGGGGCCTCGATGAGCAGTTCTTC. The complete variable domain, with remaining parts taken from reference TRBV18 and TRBJ2-1, reads NAGVMQNPRHLVRRRGQEARLRCSPMKGHSHVYWYRQLPEEGLKFMVYLQKENIIDESGMPKERFSAEFPKEGPSILRIQQVVRGDSAAYFCASSRTGTGGLDEQFFGPGTRLTVL.

By frequency in the sample, this clone is medium-sized. The rearrangement links TRBV6-1 to TRBJ1-3; unclear D gene. This CDR3 is 15 amino acids long. V lost 6 bases and J 3 bases, leaving 15 bases between the germline ends. Germline CDR1 reads MNHNS; CDR2 reads SASEGT. CDR3 loop: CASRGSGFGGNTIYF. The DNA for the CDR3 is TGTGCCAGCAGGGGCTCGGGGTTTGGTGGAAACACCATATATTTT.

This clone was counted only a few times. The J gene is TRBJ2-2, the V gene TRBV18; 7 bases map to TRBD1. V gave up 1 base and J gave up 6 bases; unmatched junction bases: 8. The CDR3 runs to 16 residues. From germline, CDR1 is KGHSH and CDR2 LQKENI. The DNA of the CDR3 is TGTGCCAGCTCACCACTTGACAACAGGGGAGCCGGGGAGCTGTTTTTT. Protein: CASSPLDNRGAGELFF.

This chain uses TRBV27 with TRBJ1-1, with 11 bases lining up with TRBD1. CDR1 is MNHEY and CDR2 is SMNVEV in the germline V gene (reference sequence). The CDR3 has 17 amino acids. V gave up 5 bases and J gave up 6 bases; unmatched junction bases: 14. The CDR3 sequence: CASSTQRDRGYVAEAFF. The CDR3 DNA reads TGTGCCAGCAGTACCCAACGGGACAGGGGGTATGTGGCTGAAGCTTTCTTT.

By proportion, this clone is medium-sized. This rearrangement joins TRBV6-4 to TRBJ2-1, with 9 bases identical to TRBD1. J gave up 7 bases and V 6 bases, and 10 bases lay outside the gene matches. The CDR3 is 15 residues long. Germline V lookup: CDR1 MRHNA, CDR2 SNTAGT. DNA of the CDR3: TGTGCCAGCAGCCCCAGGGACAGGGAAGTAAATGAGCAGTTCTTC. Amino acids: CASSPRDREVNEQFF.

V and J are TRBV11-1 and TRBJ2-1; D is undetermined. Trimming pared 1 base from V and 8 bases from J, leaving 15 bases between. Looked up from germline, CDR1 is SGHAT and CDR2 is FQDESV (reference sequence). This CDR3 has 15 residues. This chain's CDR3 is CASSLEAVGVYEQFF. CDR3 sequence (DNA): TGTGCCAGCAGCTTAGAGGCGGTTGGGGTCTATGAGCAGTTCTTC.